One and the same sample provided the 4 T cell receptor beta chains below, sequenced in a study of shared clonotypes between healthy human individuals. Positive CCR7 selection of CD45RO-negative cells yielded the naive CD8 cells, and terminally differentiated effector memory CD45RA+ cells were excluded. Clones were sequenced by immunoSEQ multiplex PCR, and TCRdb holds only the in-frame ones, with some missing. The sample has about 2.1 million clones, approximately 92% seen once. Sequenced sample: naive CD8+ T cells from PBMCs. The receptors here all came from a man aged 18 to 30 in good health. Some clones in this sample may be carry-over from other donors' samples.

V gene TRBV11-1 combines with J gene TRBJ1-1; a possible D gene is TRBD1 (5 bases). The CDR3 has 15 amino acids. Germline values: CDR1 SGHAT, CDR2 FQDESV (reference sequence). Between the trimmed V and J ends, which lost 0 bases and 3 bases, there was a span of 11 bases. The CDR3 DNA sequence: TGTGCCAGCAGCTTAGCGGGTCGGGGGTACACTGAAGCTTTCTTT. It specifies CASSLAGRGYTEAFF.

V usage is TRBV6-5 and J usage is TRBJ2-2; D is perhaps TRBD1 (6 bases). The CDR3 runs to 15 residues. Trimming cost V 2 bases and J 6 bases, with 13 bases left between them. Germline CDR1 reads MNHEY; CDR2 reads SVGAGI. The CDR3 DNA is TGTGCCAGCAGTTACACTTACAGGGTTCCCGGGGAGCTGTTTTTT. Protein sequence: CASSYTYRVPGELFF.

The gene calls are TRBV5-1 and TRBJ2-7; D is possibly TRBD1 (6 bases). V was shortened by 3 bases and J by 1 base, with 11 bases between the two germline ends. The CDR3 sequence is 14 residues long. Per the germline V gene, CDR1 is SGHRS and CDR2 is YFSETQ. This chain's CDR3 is CASSWDTPSYEQYF. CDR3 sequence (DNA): TGCGCCAGCAGCTGGGACACGCCATCCTACGAGCAGTACTTC.

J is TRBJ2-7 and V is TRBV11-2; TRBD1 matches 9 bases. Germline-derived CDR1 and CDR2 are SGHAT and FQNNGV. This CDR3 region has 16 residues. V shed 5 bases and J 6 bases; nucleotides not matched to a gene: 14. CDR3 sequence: CASSRGPGTGSPEQYF. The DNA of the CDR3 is TGTGCCAGCAGCCGTGGACCCGGGACAGGGTCTCCCGAGCAGTACTTC.